The rows below give T cell receptor beta chains drawn from one sample of a study of PD-1 blockade in classical Hodgkin lymphoma. Method: immunoSEQ multiplex PCR; TCRdb's copy keeps in-frame clones and lacks some. The sample lists some 40,000 clones; 60% to 85% were seen once. This specimen consisted of peripheral blood mononuclear cells (PBMCs), obtained at baseline. These receptor sequences come from a human donor with classical Hodgkin lymphoma. Both conserved end residues are part of each CDR3. Fields, in order: V gene, D gene, J gene, CDR3 length, clone size, CDR3 DNA, CDR3 protein. The D gene is left open where the match is weak. Expanded clones get a size class; other rows say once, few or many, or leave the size out.

>TRBV23-1|.|TRBJ2-7|15|.
TGCGCCAGCAGCCAAGAACGGGGGGCCCGCTACGAGCAGTACTTC
CASSQERGARYEQYF
>TRBV15|.|TRBJ1-2|13|few
TGTGCCACCAGCAGAGATACGGATTATGGCTACACCTTC
CATSRDTDYGYTF
>TRBV10-2|.|TRBJ1-1|14|medium-sized
TGCGCCAGCAGTAAGGGGCCTATGAACACTGAAGCTTTCTTT
CASSKGPMNTEAFF
>TRBV7-2|.|TRBJ2-7|15|.
TGTGCCAGCAGCTTAGCGGACTACTCGACCTACGAGCAGTACTTC
CASSLADYSTYEQYF
>TRBV4-1|.|TRBJ2-1|17|.
TGCGCCAGCAGCCGTGGGGGGCAGCCGAGCTCCTACAATGAGCAGTTCTTC
CASSRGGQPSSYNEQFF
>TRBV7-2|.|TRBJ1-2|16|.
TGTGCCAGCAGCCGTAGCATCGGGGTGGGAGACTATGGCTACACCTTC
CASSRSIGVGDYGYTF
>TRBV29-1|.|TRBJ1-2|13|.
TGCAGCGTCGCGCCAGGAACTAACTATGGCTACACCTTC
CSVAPGTNYGYTF
>TRBV21-1|.|TRBJ1-5|18|.
TGTGCCAGCGGAGAACCGGGACAGGCTTTCAATAGCAATCAGCCCCAGCATTTT
CASGEPGQAFNSNQPQHF
>TRBV5-4|.|TRBJ2-5|14|.
TGTGCCAGCAGCTTGGGACAGGAACAAGAGACCCAGTACTTC
CASSLGQEQETQYF
>TRBV2|.|TRBJ2-1|13|.
TGTGCCAGCAGCGCTTATAGCGAAAATGAGCAGTTCTTC
CASSAYSENEQFF
>TRBV9|TRBD2|TRBJ2-3|17|.
TGTGCCAGCAGCCCTAGACTAGCGGTCCTCAACACAGATACGCAGTATTTT
CASSPRLAVLNTDTQYF
>TRBV13|.|TRBJ1-2|13|.
TGTGCCAGCAGCTTCGGGGATAACTATGGCTACACCTTC
CASSFGDNYGYTF
>TRBV19|TRBD1|TRBJ2-1|16|.
TGTGCCAGTAGGGCTAGACAGGGACCCTATTACAATGAGCAGTTCTTC
CASRARQGPYYNEQFF
>TRBV21-1|.|TRBJ2-7|14|.
TGTGCCAGCAGCCCCGGATTAGCGGACTACGAGCAGTACTTC
CASSPGLADYEQYF
>TRBV10-2|TRBD2|TRBJ2-7|15|.
TGCGCCAGCAGTAAGACTAGCGGGAGGTCCTACGAGCAGTACTTC
CASSKTSGRSYEQYF
>TRBV4-3|.|TRBJ2-2|15|.
TGCGCCAGCAGCCCCTTCGGGGGGAACACCGGGGAGCTGTTTTTT
CASSPFGGNTGELFF
>TRBV7-8|TRBD2|TRBJ2-3|15|few
TGTGCCAGCAGCCGTACTAGCGCCATCACAGATACGCAGTATTTT
CASSRTSAITDTQYF
>TRBV7-9|.|TRBJ2-3|16|.
TGTGCCAGCATCAAGTTGGAAACGGGGAACACAGATACGCAGTATTTT
CASIKLETGNTDTQYF
>TRBV2|TRBD1|TRBJ2-7|13|.
TGTGCCAGCAGTTGGACAGGGGGGTACGAGCAGTACTTC
CASSWTGGYEQYF